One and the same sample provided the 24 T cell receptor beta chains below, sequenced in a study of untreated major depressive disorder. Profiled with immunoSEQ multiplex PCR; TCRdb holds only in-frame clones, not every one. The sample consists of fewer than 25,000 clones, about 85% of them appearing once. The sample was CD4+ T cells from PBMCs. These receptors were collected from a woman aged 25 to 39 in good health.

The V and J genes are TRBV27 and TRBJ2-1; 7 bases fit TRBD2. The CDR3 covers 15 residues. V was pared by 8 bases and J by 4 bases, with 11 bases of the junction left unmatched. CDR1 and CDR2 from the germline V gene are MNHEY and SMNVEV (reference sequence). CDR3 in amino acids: CASRKPSGTYNEQFF. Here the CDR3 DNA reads TGTGCCAGCCGAAAGCCTAGCGGTACATACAATGAGCAGTTCTTC.

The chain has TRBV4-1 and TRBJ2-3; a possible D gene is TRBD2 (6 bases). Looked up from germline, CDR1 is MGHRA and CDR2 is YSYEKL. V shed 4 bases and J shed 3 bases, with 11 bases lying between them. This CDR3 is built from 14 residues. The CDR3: CASSLTSLTDTQYF. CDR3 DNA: TGCGCCAGCAGCCTCACTAGCTTGACAGATACGCAGTATTTT.

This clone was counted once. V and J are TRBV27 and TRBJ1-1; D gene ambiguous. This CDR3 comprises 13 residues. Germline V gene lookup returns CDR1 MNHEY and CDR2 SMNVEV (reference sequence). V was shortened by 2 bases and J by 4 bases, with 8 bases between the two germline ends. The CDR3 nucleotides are TGTGCCAGCAGTTTAGAGGTGGGCACTGAAGCTTTCTTT. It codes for CASSLEVGTEAFF.

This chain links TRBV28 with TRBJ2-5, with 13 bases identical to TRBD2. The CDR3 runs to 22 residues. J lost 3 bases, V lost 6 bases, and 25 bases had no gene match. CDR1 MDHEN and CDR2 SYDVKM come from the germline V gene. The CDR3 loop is CASSPRSGLAGKILVPKETQYF. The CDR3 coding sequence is TGTGCCAGCAGCCCTAGGTCGGGACTAGCGGGGAAAATCCTCGTTCCCAAAGAGACCCAGTACTTC.

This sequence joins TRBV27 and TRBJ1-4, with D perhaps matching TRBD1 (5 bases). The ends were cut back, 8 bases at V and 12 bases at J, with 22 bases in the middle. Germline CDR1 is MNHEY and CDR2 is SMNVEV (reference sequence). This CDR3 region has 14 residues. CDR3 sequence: CASRTWDGASELFF. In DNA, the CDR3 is TGTGCCAGCCGCACCTGGGACGGGGCCAGTGAACTGTTTTTT.

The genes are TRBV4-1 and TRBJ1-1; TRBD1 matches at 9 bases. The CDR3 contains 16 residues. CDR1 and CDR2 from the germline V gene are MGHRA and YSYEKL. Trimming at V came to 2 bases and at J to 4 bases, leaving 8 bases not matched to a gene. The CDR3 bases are TGCGCCAGCAGCCAACCCCTCGGGACAGGGCCCACTGAAGCTTTCTTT. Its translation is CASSQPLGTGPTEAFF.

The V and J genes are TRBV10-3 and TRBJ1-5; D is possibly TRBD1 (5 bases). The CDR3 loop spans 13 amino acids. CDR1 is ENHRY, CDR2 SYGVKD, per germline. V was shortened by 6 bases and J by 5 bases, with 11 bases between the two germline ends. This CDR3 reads CAISQQDDQPQHF. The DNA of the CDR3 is TGTGCCATCAGCCAACAGGACGATCAGCCCCAGCATTTT.

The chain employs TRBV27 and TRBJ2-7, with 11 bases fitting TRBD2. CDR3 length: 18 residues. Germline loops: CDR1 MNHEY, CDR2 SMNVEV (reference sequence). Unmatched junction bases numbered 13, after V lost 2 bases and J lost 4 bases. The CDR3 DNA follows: TGTGCCAGCAGTTTAGCGTCCCGGACTAGCGGGTATCCGTACGAGCAGTACTTC. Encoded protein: CASSLASRTSGYPYEQYF.

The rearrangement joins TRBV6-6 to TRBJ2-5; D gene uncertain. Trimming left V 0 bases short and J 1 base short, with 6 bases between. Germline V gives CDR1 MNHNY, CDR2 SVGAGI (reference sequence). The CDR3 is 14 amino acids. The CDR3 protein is CASSYSFPQETQYF. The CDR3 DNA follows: TGTGCCAGCAGTTACTCTTTCCCCCAAGAGACCCAGTACTTC.

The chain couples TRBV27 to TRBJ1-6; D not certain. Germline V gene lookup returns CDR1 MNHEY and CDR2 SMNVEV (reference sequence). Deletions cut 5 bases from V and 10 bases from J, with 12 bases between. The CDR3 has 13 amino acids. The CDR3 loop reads CASSPTRQSPLHF. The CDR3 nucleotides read TGTGCCAGCAGTCCGACCAGGCAATCACCCCTCCACTTT.

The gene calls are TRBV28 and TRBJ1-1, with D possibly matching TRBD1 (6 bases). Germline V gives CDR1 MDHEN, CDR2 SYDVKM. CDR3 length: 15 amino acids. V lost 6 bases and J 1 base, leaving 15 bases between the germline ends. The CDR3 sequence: CASSPTGQPNTEAFF. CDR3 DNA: TGTGCCAGCAGCCCTACCGGACAGCCGAACACTGAAGCTTTCTTT.

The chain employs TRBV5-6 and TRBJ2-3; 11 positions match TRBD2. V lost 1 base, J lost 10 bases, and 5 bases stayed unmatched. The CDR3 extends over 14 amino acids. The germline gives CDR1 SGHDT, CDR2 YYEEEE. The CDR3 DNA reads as TGTGCCAGCAGCTTGCGGCTAGCGGGAGGCCCGCAGTATTTT. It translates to CASSLRLAGGPQYF.

CDR3 sequence: CASSLHTDTQYF. As DNA, the CDR3 is TGTGCCAGCAGCTTACATACAGATACGCAGTATTTT. This rearrangement joins TRBV7-2 to TRBJ2-3; no reliable D call. The germline V and J ends were trimmed by 2 bases and 3 bases, with 3 bases remaining between them. Germline values: CDR1 SGHTA, CDR2 FQGNSA. The CDR3 is 12 amino acids.

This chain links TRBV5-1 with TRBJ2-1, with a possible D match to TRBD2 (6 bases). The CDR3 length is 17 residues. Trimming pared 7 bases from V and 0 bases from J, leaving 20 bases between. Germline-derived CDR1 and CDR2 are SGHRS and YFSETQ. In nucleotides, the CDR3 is TGCGCCAGCTCCGGTCAAAGCGGGCTTAGCTCCTACAATGAGCAGTTCTTC. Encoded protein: CASSGQSGLSSYNEQFF. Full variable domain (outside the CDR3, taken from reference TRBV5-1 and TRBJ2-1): KAGVTQTPRYLIKTRGQQVTLSCSPISGHRSVSWYQQTPGQGLQFLFEYFSETQRNKGNFPGRFSGRQFSNSRSEMNVSTLELGDSALYLCASSGQSGLSSYNEQFFGPGTRLTVL.

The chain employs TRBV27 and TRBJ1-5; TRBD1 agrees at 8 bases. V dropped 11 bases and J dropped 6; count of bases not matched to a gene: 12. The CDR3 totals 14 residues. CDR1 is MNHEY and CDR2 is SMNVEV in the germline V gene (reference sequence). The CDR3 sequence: CAVGQGSSFQPQHF. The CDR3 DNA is TGTGCCGTTGGACAGGGAAGTTCTTTTCAGCCCCAGCATTTT.

The CDR3 spells CALRTGANYGYTF. DNA of the CDR3: TGTGCCTTAAGGACAGGGGCGAACTATGGCTACACCTTC. The genes are TRBV30 and TRBJ1-2, with TRBD1 identical over 9 bases. With 7 bases clipped from V and 2 bases from J, the junction kept 5 bases outside the gene matches. The germline V gene has CDR1 GTSNPN and CDR2 SVGIG (reference sequence). The CDR3 runs to 13 residues.

The CDR3 nucleotides are TGCGCCAGCAGCTCCGCAGGGGGATTGGACACCGGGGAGCTGTTTTTT. Translating it yields CASSSAGGLDTGELFF. The V call is TRBV5-1, the J call TRBJ2-2, with TRBD1 matching 7 bases. There are 16 residues in the CDR3. The V and J ends lost 3 bases and 3 bases, in that order; junction bases with no gene match: 8. The germline V gene encodes CDR1 SGHRS and CDR2 YFSETQ.

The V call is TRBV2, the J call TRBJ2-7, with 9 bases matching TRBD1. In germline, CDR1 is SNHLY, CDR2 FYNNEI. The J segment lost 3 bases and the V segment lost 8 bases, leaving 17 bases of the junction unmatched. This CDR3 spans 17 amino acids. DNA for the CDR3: TGTGCCAGCCTTCCCCCACGGGGACAGGGCCAGCTCTACGAGCAGTACTTC. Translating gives CASLPPRGQGQLYEQYF. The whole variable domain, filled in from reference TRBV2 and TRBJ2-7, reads EPEVTQTPSHQVTQMGQEVILRCVPISNHLYFYWYRQILGQKVEFLVSFYNNEISEKSEIFDDQFSVERPDGSNFTLKIRSTKLEDSAMYFCASLPPRGQGQLYEQYFGPGTRLTVT.

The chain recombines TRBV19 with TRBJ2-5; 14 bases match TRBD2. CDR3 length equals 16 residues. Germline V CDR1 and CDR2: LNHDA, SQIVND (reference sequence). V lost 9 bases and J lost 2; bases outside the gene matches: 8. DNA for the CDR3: TGTGCCAGCTCCATCGGACTAGCGGGAGGACAAGAGACCCAGTACTTC. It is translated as CASSIGLAGGQETQYF.

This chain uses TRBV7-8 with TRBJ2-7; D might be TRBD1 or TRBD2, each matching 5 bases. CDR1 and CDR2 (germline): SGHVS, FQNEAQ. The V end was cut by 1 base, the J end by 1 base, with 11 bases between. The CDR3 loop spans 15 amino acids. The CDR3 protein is CASSLELWGSYEQYF. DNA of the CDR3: TGTGCCAGCAGCTTAGAGTTGTGGGGGTCCTACGAGCAGTACTTC.

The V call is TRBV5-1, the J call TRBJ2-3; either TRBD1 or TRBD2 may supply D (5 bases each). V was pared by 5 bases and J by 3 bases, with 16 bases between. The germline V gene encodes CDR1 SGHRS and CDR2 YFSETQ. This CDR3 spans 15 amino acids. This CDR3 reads CASRTGQLVTDTQYF. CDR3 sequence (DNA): TGCGCCAGCAGGACGGGGCAGTTGGTGACAGATACGCAGTATTTT.

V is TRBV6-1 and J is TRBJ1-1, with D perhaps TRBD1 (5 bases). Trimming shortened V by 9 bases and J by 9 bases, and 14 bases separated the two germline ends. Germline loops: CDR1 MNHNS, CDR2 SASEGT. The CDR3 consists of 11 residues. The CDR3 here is CASTLTEKAFF. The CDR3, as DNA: TGTGCCAGTACCTTGACAGAGAAAGCTTTCTTT.

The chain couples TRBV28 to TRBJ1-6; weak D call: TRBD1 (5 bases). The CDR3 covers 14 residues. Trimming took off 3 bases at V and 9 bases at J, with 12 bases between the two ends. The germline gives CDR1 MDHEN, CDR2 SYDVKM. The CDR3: CASSLGRVISPLHF. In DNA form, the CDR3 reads TGTGCCAGCAGTTTGGGCAGGGTAATTTCACCCCTCCACTTT. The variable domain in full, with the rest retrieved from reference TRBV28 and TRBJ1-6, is DVKVTQSSRYLVKRTGEKVFLECVQDMDHENMFWYRQDPGLGLRLIYFSYDVKMKEKGDIPEGYSVSREKKERFSLILESASTNQTSMYLCASSLGRVISPLHFGNGTRLTVT.

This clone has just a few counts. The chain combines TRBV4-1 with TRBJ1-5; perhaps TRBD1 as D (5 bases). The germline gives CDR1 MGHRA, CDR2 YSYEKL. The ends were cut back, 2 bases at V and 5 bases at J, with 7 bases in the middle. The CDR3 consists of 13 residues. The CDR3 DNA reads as TGCGCCAGCAGCCAATTGGGGGATCAGCCCCAGCATTTT. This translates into CASSQLGDQPQHF.